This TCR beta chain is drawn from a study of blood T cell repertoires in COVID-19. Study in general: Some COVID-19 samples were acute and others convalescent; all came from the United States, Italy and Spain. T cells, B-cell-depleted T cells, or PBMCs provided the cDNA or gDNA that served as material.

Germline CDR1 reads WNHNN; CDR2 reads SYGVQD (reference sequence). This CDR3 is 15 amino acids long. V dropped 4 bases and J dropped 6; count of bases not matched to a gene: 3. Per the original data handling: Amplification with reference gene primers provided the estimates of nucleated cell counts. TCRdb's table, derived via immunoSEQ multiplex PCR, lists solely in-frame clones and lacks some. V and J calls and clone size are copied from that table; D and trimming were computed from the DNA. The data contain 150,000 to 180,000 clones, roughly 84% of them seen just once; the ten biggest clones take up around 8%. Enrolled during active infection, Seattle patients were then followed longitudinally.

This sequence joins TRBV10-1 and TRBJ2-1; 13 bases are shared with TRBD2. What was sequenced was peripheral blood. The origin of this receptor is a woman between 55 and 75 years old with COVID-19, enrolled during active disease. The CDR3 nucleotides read TGCGCCAGCAGTGGGACTAGCGGGAGTCTCAATGAGCAGTTCTTC. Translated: CASSGTSGSLNEQFF.